A selection of T cell receptor beta chains follows, all from one sample in a study of blood T cell repertoires in COVID-19. Generated by immunoSEQ multiplex PCR, the TCRdb table keeps only in-frame clones and is missing some. The table records 100,000 to 150,000 clones, about 86% of them present only once. The sample consisted of peripheral blood. The receptors stem from a woman aged 50 to 60 with acute or convalescent COVID-19. Each CDR3 is given with its conserved first and last residue. The order of the fields is D gene, clone size, V gene, J gene, CDR3 DNA, CDR3 protein. D genes are given only for firm matches. Size is omitted from some rows. Given values are once, few, many or a class for expanded clones.

>TRBD1|NA|TRBV27|TRBJ1-2
TGTGCCAGCAGTCCCGGGACAGGGGCCAGCCGGGGTGGCTACACCTTC
CASSPGTGASRGGYTF
>NA|NA|TRBV7-3|TRBJ1-1
TGTGCCAGCAGCTTAAGTTACGGGAACACTGAAGCTTTCTTT
CASSLSYGNTEAFF
>TRBD1|NA|TRBV6-6|TRBJ1-6
TGTGCCAGCAGTTCGACAGGGGCGTCACCCCTCCACTTT
CASSSTGASPLHF
>NA|NA|TRBV29-1|TRBJ2-5
TGCAGCGTTAAAAAGCCGGGTCAAGAGACCCAGTACTTC
CSVKKPGQETQYF
>NA|NA|TRBV6-1|TRBJ2-7
TGTGCCAGCAGTGAAGGTCCGGTACCAAGCTCCTACGAGCAGTACTTC
CASSEGPVPSSYEQYF
>TRBD1|NA|TRBV27|TRBJ2-7
TGTGCCAGCAGTTTACAGGGGGCAGGGTTCTACGAGCAGTACTTC
CASSLQGAGFYEQYF
>NA|NA|TRBV11-2|TRBJ2-7
TGTGCCAGCAGCTTGATGACAGCCTACGAGCAGTACTTC
CASSLMTAYEQYF
>NA|NA|TRBV6-5|TRBJ1-6
TGTGCCAGCAGGGATCGGAGCTCCTATAATTCACCCCTCCACTTT
CASRDRSSYNSPLHF
>TRBD1|NA|TRBV9|TRBJ2-7
TGTGCCAGCAGCGTAGAGGGGACAGGCCACTACGAGCAGTACTTC
CASSVEGTGHYEQYF
>TRBD1|NA|TRBV5-6|TRBJ1-5
TGTGCCAGCAGCCGAAGGACAGGAAGCAATCAGCCCCAGCATTTT
CASSRRTGSNQPQHF
>TRBD2|NA|TRBV5-1|TRBJ2-1
TGCGCCAGCAGCGGCCGGGGACTAGCGGGGGGGCCAAATGAGCAGTTCTTC
CASSGRGLAGGPNEQFF
>NA|NA|TRBV5-5|TRBJ1-5
TGTGCCAGCAGCTTGGGGTCGAGCGGATATCAGCCCCAGCATTTT
CASSLGSSGYQPQHF
>NA|NA|TRBV7-8|TRBJ2-7
TGTGCCAGCAGCCGGACAGACGAGCAGTACTTC
CASSRTDEQYF
>NA|NA|TRBV25-1|TRBJ1-5
TGTGCCAGCAGTGATTCAGGGGACATACGCAATCAGCCCCAGCATTTT
CASSDSGDIRNQPQHF
>NA|NA|TRBV2|TRBJ1-6
TGTGCCAGCACACAAAGGGGGATTGGCAATTCACCCCTCCACTTT
CASTQRGIGNSPLHF
>TRBD1|NA|TRBV6-6|TRBJ1-5
TGTGCCAGCAGTCCCCGACAGGGGCCCACTGTGCAGCCCCAGCATTTT
CASSPRQGPTVQPQHF
>TRBD1|NA|TRBV2|TRBJ2-1
TGTGCCAGCAGCGATACAGGGGACAATGAGCAGTTCTTC
CASSDTGDNEQFF
>NA|few|TRBV30|TRBJ1-4
TGTGCCTGGAGTCGAGGGATGGGTAATGAAAAACTGTTTTTT
CAWSRGMGNEKLFF
>TRBD1|NA|TRBV25-1|TRBJ1-1
TGTGCCAGCAGTGTCCGGGACAGGGGTGAAGCTTTCTTT
CASSVRDRGEAFF
>TRBD1|once|TRBV30|TRBJ1-1
TGTGCCTGGGCGACAGGGGTGAACACTGAAGCTTTCTTT
CAWATGVNTEAFF
>NA|NA|TRBV9|TRBJ1-5
TGTGCCAGCAGCGTCTTTCCTAGCAATCAGCCCCAGCATTTT
CASSVFPSNQPQHF
>TRBD1|NA|TRBV6-6|TRBJ1-6
TGTGCCAGCAGTCTTTCCGGGACAGGGGGCATGTCCTATAATTCACCCCTCCACTTT
CASSLSGTGGMSYNSPLHF
>NA|NA|TRBV18|TRBJ2-7
TGTGCCAGCTCACCACCCGCGGGGGCGCTTGAGCAGTACTTC
CASSPPAGALEQYF
>TRBD2|NA|TRBV11-2|TRBJ2-3
TGTGCCAGCAGCCCTTTAGCGGGGGGTACAGATACGCAGTATTTT
CASSPLAGGTDTQYF
>TRBD1|NA|TRBV28|TRBJ1-5
TGTGCCAGCAGTTTAGGACAGGGTGCCAATCAGCCCCAGCATTTT
CASSLGQGANQPQHF
>TRBD2|NA|TRBV5-1|TRBJ2-3
TGCGCCAGCAGCTCTGTTCTAGCGGGGGGCACAGATACGCAGTATTTT
CASSSVLAGGTDTQYF
>TRBD1|few|TRBV3-1/TRBV3-2|TRBJ1-5
TGTGCCAGCAGCCCGGGACAGGGGTATCAGCCCCAGCATTTT
CASSPGQGYQPQHF
>NA|NA|TRBV30|TRBJ1-6
TGTGCCTGGGACAGGATTAATTCACCCCTCCACTTT
CAWDRINSPLHF
>TRBD2|once|TRBV28|TRBJ2-3
TGTGCCAGCAGTCCCTCTAGCGGGGGGGTTGTCACAGATACGCAGTATTTT
CASSPSSGGVVTDTQYF
>NA|NA|TRBV21-1|TRBJ2-3
TGTGCCAGCAGCGGCGGGGGGGCGGCAGATACGCAGTATTTT
CASSGGGAADTQYF
>TRBD1|NA|TRBV7-9|TRBJ1-6
TGTGCCAGCAGCCCCCAGGGGGCGAGCAATTCACCCCTCCACTTT
CASSPQGASNSPLHF